This TCR beta chain was identified in a study of T cell responses to AZD1222 COVID-19 vaccine. Whole-study results and caveats: The donor group comprised mostly white British people and more females; the analysis possibly underestimated clonal diversity. Vaccine-associated CD4 TCRs spanned spike, dominant at 160-218 and 743-854. Only a handful of AZD1222 recipients, about six in all, had baseline seropositivity.

A note on this clone: Its specificity is not known.

Sequencing used immunoSEQ multiplex PCR; TCRdb keeps in-frame clones, though not all of them. This table holds 100,000 to 150,000 clones, over 75% found once. Trimming pared 5 bases from V and 4 bases from J, leaving 15 bases between. This CDR3 contains 14 residues. The V gene's germline CDR1 is LNHDA and CDR2 SQIVND (reference sequence). V usage is TRBV19 and J usage is TRBJ2-7, with a weak D call TRBD1 (5 bases). The receptor was derived from an adult in good health. The sequencing here drew on peripheral blood, taken on day 0 of AZD1222 vaccination. The CDR3 loop reads CASSAGQGGYEQYF. The CDR3 DNA reads as TGTGCCAGTAGTGCCGGGCAGGGTGGTTACGAGCAGTACTTC. Based on the CDR3 plus reference TRBV19 and TRBJ2-7, the full variable domain is DGGITQSPKYLFRKEGQNVTLSCEQNLNHDAMYWYRQDPGQGLRLIYYSQIVNDFQKGDIAEGYSVSREKKESFPLTVTSAQKNPTAFYLCASSAGQGGYEQYFGPGTRLTVT.